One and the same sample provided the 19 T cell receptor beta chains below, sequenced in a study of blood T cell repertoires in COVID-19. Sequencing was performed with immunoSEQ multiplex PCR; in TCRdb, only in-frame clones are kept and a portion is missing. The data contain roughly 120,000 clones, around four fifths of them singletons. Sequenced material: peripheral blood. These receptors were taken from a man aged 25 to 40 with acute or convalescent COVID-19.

The CDR3 DNA is TGTGCCAGCAGCTTATTCGAGGACACTGAAGCTTTCTTT. It yields the protein CASSLFEDTEAFF. V gene TRBV7-3 combines with J gene TRBJ1-1, with D unresolved. Trimming left V 2 bases short and J 3 bases short, with 7 bases between. The CDR3 extends over 13 amino acids. The germline gives CDR1 SGHTA, CDR2 FQGTGA.

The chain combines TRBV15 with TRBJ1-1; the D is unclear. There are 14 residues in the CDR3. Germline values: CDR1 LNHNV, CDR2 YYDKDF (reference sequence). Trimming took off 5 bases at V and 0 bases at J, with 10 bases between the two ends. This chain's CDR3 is CATSRSSMNTEAFF. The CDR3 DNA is TGTGCCACCAGCCGTAGTAGTATGAACACTGAAGCTTTCTTT.

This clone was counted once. The CDR3 DNA reads TGTGCCAGTAGTATAGGGGACTTTGGTCACGAGCAGTACTTC. Its translation is CASSIGDFGHEQYF. This chain links TRBV19 with TRBJ2-7; possibly TRBD2 for D (6 bases). V shed 1 base and J shed 5 bases, with 12 bases lying between them. This CDR3 has 14 amino acids. The germline V gene has CDR1 LNHDA and CDR2 SQIVND (reference sequence).

DNA for the CDR3: TGCGCCAGCAGCCTAGGGACTCCGGGGGACTATGGCTACACCTTC. Translated, it gives CASSLGTPGDYGYTF. This chain connects TRBV4-1 to TRBJ1-2, with D possibly being TRBD1 (5 bases). V was cut by 4 bases and J by 3 bases, with 15 bases left in between. Germline V gene sequence: CDR1 MGHRA, CDR2 YSYEKL. The CDR3 loop spans 15 amino acids.

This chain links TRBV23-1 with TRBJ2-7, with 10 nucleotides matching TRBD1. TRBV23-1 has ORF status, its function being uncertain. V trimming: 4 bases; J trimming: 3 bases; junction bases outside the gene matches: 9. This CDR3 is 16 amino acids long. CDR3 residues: CASSRKGQGRHYEQYV. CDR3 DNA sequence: TGCGCCAGCAGTCGCAAGGGACAGGGGCGCCACTACGAGCAGTACGTC.

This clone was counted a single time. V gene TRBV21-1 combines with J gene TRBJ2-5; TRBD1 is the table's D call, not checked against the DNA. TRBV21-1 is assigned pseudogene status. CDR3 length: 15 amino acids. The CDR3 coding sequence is TGTGCCAACGTGATACCGGGACAGGGTTTTGAGACCCAGTACTTC. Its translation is CANVIPGQGFETQYF.

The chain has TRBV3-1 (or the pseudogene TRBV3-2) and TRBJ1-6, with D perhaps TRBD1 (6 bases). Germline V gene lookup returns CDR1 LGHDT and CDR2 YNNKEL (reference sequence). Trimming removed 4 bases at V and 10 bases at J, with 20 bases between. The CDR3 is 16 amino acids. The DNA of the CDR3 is TGTGCCAGCAGCCCCGCGTCCCGACAGGTTACCTCACCCCTCCACTTT. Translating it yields CASSPASRQVTSPLHF.

DNA for the CDR3: TGCGCCAGCAGCTTGAGCCAGGGGGCGAGTACCGGGGAGCTGTTTTTT. Residues: CASSLSQGASTGELFF. V gene TRBV5-1 combines with J gene TRBJ2-2; 8 nucleotides align to TRBD1. The germline V gene has CDR1 SGHRS and CDR2 YFSETQ. After removal of 1 base from V and 5 bases from J, the junction contained 7 bases not matched to a gene. CDR3 size: 16 residues.

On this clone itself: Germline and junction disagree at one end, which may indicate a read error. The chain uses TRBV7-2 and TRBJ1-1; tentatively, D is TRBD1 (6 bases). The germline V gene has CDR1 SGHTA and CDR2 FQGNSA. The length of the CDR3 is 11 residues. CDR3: CASSLDNRAYF. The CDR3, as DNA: TGTGCCAGCAGCTTAGATAACAGGGCGTACTTT.

The CDR3 sequence is CASSQGAGVYQPQHF. The CDR3 region has the DNA TGTGCCAGCAGCCAAGGGGCCGGGGTCTATCAGCCCCAGCATTTT. This chain links TRBV4-2 with TRBJ1-5; D call uncertain. Looked up from germline, CDR1 is LGHNA and CDR2 is YNFKEQ. V was shortened by 1 base and J by 5 bases, with 12 bases between the two germline ends. This CDR3 has 15 amino acids.

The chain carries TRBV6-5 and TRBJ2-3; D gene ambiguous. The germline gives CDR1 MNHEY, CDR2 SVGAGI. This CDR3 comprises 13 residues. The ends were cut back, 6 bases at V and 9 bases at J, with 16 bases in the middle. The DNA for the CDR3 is TGTGCCAGCAGCCCCTCTCATGGCTTGACGCAGTATTTT. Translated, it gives CASSPSHGLTQYF.

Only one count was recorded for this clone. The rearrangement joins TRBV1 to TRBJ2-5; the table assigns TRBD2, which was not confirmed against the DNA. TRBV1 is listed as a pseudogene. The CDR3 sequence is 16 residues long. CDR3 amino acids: CTSSQSQRGAQETQYF. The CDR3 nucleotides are TGCACCAGCAGCCAATCCCAGCGGGGAGCTCAAGAGACCCAGTACTTC.

The CDR3: CASSAAGQGSGYTF. The CDR3 region has the DNA TGTGCCAGTAGTGCCGCGGGACAGGGATCTGGCTACACCTTC. The V and J genes are TRBV19 and TRBJ1-2, with TRBD1 matching over 9 bases. After removal of 5 bases from V and 7 bases from J, the junction contained 8 bases not matched to a gene. Germline CDR1 LNHDA, CDR2 SQIVND (reference sequence). The CDR3 has 14 residues.

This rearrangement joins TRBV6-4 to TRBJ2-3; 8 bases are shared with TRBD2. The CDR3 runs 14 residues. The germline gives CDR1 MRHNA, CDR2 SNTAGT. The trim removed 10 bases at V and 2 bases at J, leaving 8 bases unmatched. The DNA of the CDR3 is TGTGCCACCGGGGGGGAGGATGCCACAGATACGCAGTATTTT. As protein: CATGGEDATDTQYF.

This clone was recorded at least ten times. The CDR3 spells CASSSPTGGSGNTIYF. CDR3 bases: TGTGCCAGCAGCTCCCCGACAGGGGGTTCTGGAAACACCATATATTTT. The V gene is TRBV7-9, the J gene TRBJ1-3; 9 bases map to TRBD1. J was trimmed by 1 base and V by 4 bases; bases with no gene match: 5. Germline CDR1 reads SEHNR; CDR2 reads FQNEAQ (reference sequence). This CDR3 region has 16 residues.

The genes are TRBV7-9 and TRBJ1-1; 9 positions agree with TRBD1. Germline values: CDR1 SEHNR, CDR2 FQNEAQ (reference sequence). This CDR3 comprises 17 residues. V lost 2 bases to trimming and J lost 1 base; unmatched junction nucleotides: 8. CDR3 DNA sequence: TGTGCCAGCAGCTTACCTTACGGGACAGGGAAGAACACTGAAGCTTTCTTT. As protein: CASSLPYGTGKNTEAFF.

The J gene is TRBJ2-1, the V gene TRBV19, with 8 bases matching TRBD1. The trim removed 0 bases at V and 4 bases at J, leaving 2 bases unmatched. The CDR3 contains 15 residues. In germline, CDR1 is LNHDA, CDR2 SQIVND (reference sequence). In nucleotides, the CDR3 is TGTGCCAGTAGTATAGAGGACAGGGAGTACAATGAGCAGTTCTTC. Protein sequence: CASSIEDREYNEQFF.

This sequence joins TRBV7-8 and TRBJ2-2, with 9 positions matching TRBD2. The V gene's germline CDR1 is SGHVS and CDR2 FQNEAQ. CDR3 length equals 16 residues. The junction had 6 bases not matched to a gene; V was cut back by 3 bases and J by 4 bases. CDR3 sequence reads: CASSFIAGAFTGELFF. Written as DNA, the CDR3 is TGTGCCAGCAGCTTCATAGCGGGAGCGTTCACCGGGGAGCTGTTTTTT. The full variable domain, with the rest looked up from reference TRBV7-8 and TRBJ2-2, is GAGVSQSPRYKVAKRGQDVALRCDPISGHVSLFWYQQALGQGPEFLTYFQNEAQLDKSGLPSDRFFAERPEGSVSTLKIQRTQQEDSAVYLCASSFIAGAFTGELFFGEGSRLTVL.

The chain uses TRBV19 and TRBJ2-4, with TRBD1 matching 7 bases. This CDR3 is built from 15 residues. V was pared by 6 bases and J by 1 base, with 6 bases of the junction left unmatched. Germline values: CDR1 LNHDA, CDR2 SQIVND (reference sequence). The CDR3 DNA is TGTGCCAGTAGGCCGACAGGGCCCGCCAAAAACATTCAGTACTTC. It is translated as CASRPTGPAKNIQYF.